This T cell receptor beta chain was captured by sequencing in a study of blood T cell repertoires in COVID-19. The overall study: Acute and convalescent COVID-19 samples came from the United States, Italy and Spain.

TCRdb keeps only in-frame clones here, not all; method: immunoSEQ multiplex PCR. In the table there are about 140,000 clones, 65% to 85% of which are singletons. The CDR3 runs to 12 residues. Germline V lookup: CDR1 SGHRS, CDR2 YFSETQ. V lost 3 bases to trimming and J lost 9 bases; unmatched junction nucleotides: 3. This receptor was identified in a woman in her sixties or seventies with acute or convalescent COVID-19. The chain combines TRBV5-1 with TRBJ2-1; 7 bases are a match to TRBD1. Sequences were obtained from peripheral blood. CDR3 sequence (DNA): TGCGCCAGCAGCTCACAGGGGAGTGAGCAGTTCTTC. Encoded protein: CASSSQGSEQFF.